This T cell receptor (beta chain) is from a study of blood T cell repertoires in COVID-19. Measured with immunoSEQ multiplex PCR; TCRdb has only the in-frame clones, and not every one. The table has about 230,000 clones, roughly 80% seen once; the top ten hold around 2.6%. Germline V gives CDR1 GTSNPN, CDR2 SVGIG (reference sequence). The V and J ends lost 5 bases and 2 bases respectively, with 10 bases between them. This CDR3 is 12 amino acids long. Sample: peripheral blood. The receptor comes from a woman aged 65 to 85 with active or convalescent COVID-19. The chain combines TRBV30 with TRBJ2-7; weak D call: TRBD2 (6 bases). The CDR3 coding sequence is TGTGCCTGGTCGGGAGTAGCCTACGAGCAGTACTTC. Its translation is CAWSGVAYEQYF.